This T cell receptor (beta chain) was found in a study of identical twins. A note on this clonotype: The antigen is unknown.

The CDR3 length is 14 residues. Germline assignment: CDR1 SQVTM and CDR2 ANQGSEA. V dropped 4 bases and J dropped 2; count of bases not matched to a gene: 5. TCRdb redid the calling of the 5' RACE reads with MiXCR, one entry per CDR3 protein. In the table there are about 340,000 distinct CDR3 sequences, roughly 9% of which are singletons. Overall study findings and caveats: Modelling approaches yielded underestimates of out-of-frame TCR alpha sharing between monozygotic twins.

The chain is built from TRBV29-1 and TRBJ2-7; 10 bases match TRBD2. This TCR came from a woman in her forties or fifties in good health. Sample: naive T cells sorted from blood. This CDR3 is CSVGWLAGAYEQYF. DNA for the CDR3: TGCAGCGTTGGATGGCTAGCGGGAGCCTACGAGCAGTACTTC.